The 17 T cell receptor beta chains given below trace back to one sample, sequenced in a study of blood T cell repertoires in COVID-19. Libraries were prepared by immunoSEQ multiplex PCR; TCRdb keeps only in-frame clonotypes and omits some of them. Of 150,000 or so clones in the sample, approximately 80% were seen once. Sequencing was performed on PBMCs or T cells enriched from blood (not recorded which). These receptor sequences come from a man aged 45-65 years who had recovered from COVID-19.

CDR3 coding DNA: TGTGCCAGCAGCCCGTCTCGGACAGGGAAGATTTATGGCTACACCTTC. Translation: CASSPSRTGKIYGYTF. V and J are TRBV9 and TRBJ1-2; 8 nucleotides line up with TRBD1. The V segment lost 4 bases and the J segment 5 bases; nucleotides outside the gene matches: 13. CDR1 and CDR2 from the germline V gene are SGDLS and YYNGEE. This CDR3 has 16 amino acids.

This rearrangement joins TRBV5-1 to TRBJ1-4; 8 bases are shared with TRBD1. The CDR3 totals 16 residues. With V trimmed by 0 bases and J by 5 bases, 6 bases remained unmatched. CDR1 SGHRS and CDR2 YFSETQ come from the germline V gene. This CDR3 reads CASSLGAGGRNEKLFF. The CDR3 DNA reads TGCGCCAGCAGCTTGGGGGCAGGGGGCCGAAATGAAAAACTGTTTTTT.

The rearrangement uses TRBV19 and TRBJ2-3; 14 bases map to TRBD2. CDR3 size: 18 residues. Germline V gene sequence: CDR1 LNHDA, CDR2 SQIVND (reference sequence). Unmatched junction bases numbered 9, after V lost 5 bases and J lost 2 bases. The CDR3 loop is CASSRRWTSGGNTDTQYF. The CDR3 nucleotides are TGTGCCAGTAGTCGGCGCTGGACTAGCGGGGGGAACACAGATACGCAGTATTTT. The full variable domain, in which reference TRBV19 and TRBJ2-3 provide the parts outside the CDR3, is DGGITQSPKYLFRKEGQNVTLSCEQNLNHDAMYWYRQDPGQGLRLIYYSQIVNDFQKGDIAEGYSVSREKKESFPLTVTSAQKNPTAFYLCASSRRWTSGGNTDTQYFGPGTRLTVL.

This clone appeared a single time. V gene TRBV18 combines with J gene TRBJ1-2; D is unresolved. Trimming pared 3 bases from V and 8 bases from J, leaving 13 bases between. The CDR3 runs to 13 residues. Per the germline V gene, CDR1 is KGHSH and CDR2 is LQKENI. The CDR3 spells CASSPRALWGYTF. The CDR3 DNA reads as TGTGCCAGCTCACCGCGAGCCCTATGGGGCTACACCTTC.

The V call is TRBV18, the J call TRBJ2-7, with D maybe TRBD1 (5 bases). Trimming shortened V by 3 bases and J by 0 bases, and 12 bases separated the two germline ends. Germline V CDR1 and CDR2: KGHSH, LQKENI. The CDR3 loop spans 15 amino acids. This chain's CDR3 is CASSPQGLSSYEQYF. DNA of the CDR3: TGTGCCAGCTCACCCCAGGGTTTAAGCTCCTACGAGCAGTACTTC.

The chain joins TRBV19 to TRBJ1-5; 7 bases match TRBD1. Germline loops: CDR1 LNHDA, CDR2 SQIVND (reference sequence). With V trimmed by 4 bases and J by 2 bases, 5 bases remained unmatched. The CDR3 consists of 15 residues. Here the CDR3 reads CASSRDRVGNQPQHF. The CDR3 nucleotides read TGTGCCAGTAGTAGAGACAGGGTGGGCAATCAGCCCCAGCATTTT.

The J gene is TRBJ2-2, the V gene TRBV7-9, with D perhaps matching TRBD1 (6 bases). The germline V and J ends were trimmed by 5 bases and 5 bases, with 9 bases remaining between them. This CDR3 contains 13 residues. From germline, CDR1 is SEHNR and CDR2 FQNEAQ (reference sequence). CDR3 residues: CASSHRVTGELFF. DNA of the CDR3: TGTGCCAGCAGCCACAGGGTGACCGGGGAGCTGTTTTTT.

The CDR3 coding sequence is TGCGCCAGCAGCCAGGGACAGGGGGCAAGCACCGGGGAGCTGTTTTTT. It yields the protein CASSQGQGASTGELFF. The gene calls are TRBV5-1 and TRBJ2-2, with TRBD1 matching over 12 bases. Germline CDR1 and CDR2: SGHRS and YFSETQ. The CDR3 totals 16 residues. V was pared by 4 bases and J by 4 bases, with 5 bases of the junction left unmatched.

The rearrangement joins TRBV27 to TRBJ1-2, with D uncertain. Trimming took off 0 bases at V and 4 bases at J, with 12 bases between the two ends. Germline V lookup: CDR1 MNHEY, CDR2 SMNVEV (reference sequence). CDR3 length: 15 amino acids. The CDR3 DNA reads as TGTGCCAGCAGTTTATCGTCCCAGTCTGGCTATGGCTACACCTTC. As protein: CASSLSSQSGYGYTF.

This clone was seen only once. The chain employs TRBV7-9 and TRBJ2-7, with D possibly being TRBD1 (5 bases). Germline V gives CDR1 SEHNR, CDR2 FQNEAQ (reference sequence). The ends were cut back, 4 bases at V and 3 bases at J, with 16 bases in the middle. This CDR3 has 15 amino acids. As DNA, the CDR3 is TGTGCCAGCAGCTCGAGAGGCACAGGAATCTACGAGCAGTACTTC. Amino acids: CASSSRGTGIYEQYF.

The V and J genes are TRBV29-1 and TRBJ1-2, with D possibly being TRBD1 (5 bases). The germline V and J ends were trimmed by 2 bases and 7 bases, with 23 bases remaining between them. Germline V CDR1 and CDR2: SQVTM, ANQGSEA. This CDR3 is 16 amino acids long. CDR3 sequence: CSVEIVYHSRASGYTF. The DNA for the CDR3 is TGCAGCGTTGAAATAGTTTACCACTCCAGGGCCAGTGGCTACACCTTC. The variable domain in full, with the rest retrieved from reference TRBV29-1 and TRBJ1-2, is SAVISQKPSRDICQRGTSLTIQCQVDSQVTMMFWYRQQPGQSLTLIATANQGSEATYESGFVIDKFPISRPNLTFSTLTVSNMSPEDSSIYLCSVEIVYHSRASGYTFGSGTRLTVV.

This clone was detected once. V is TRBV10-3 and J is TRBJ1-2, with D possibly TRBD1 on 5 matching bases. The CDR3 is 23 residues long. CDR1 ENHRY and CDR2 SYGVKD come from the germline V gene. V gave up 5 bases and J gave up 2 bases, with 39 bases separating them. CDR3 amino acids: CAISPLPGSISESRQGGNYGYTF. The CDR3 nucleotides are TGTGCCATCAGTCCCCTTCCCGGGTCCATCAGTGAGTCTCGGCAGGGAGGCAACTATGGCTACACCTTC.

The rearrangement joins TRBV9 to TRBJ2-1, with D possibly matching TRBD1 (5 bases). From germline, CDR1 is SGDLS and CDR2 YYNGEE. CDR3 length: 13 amino acids. The ends were cut back, 0 bases at V and 4 bases at J, with 5 bases in the middle. CDR3 protein: CASSVAGYNEQFF. CDR3 in DNA: TGTGCCAGCAGCGTAGCAGGGTACAATGAGCAGTTCTTC.

This chain connects TRBV27 to TRBJ2-7; 9 bases line up with TRBD1. J was trimmed by 6 bases and V by 5 bases; bases with no gene match: 8. The CDR3 length is 14 residues. CDR1 is MNHEY and CDR2 is SMNVEV in the germline V gene (reference sequence). CDR3 nucleotides: TGTGCCAGCAGTCACCGGGACAGGGTGTTCGAGCAGTACTTC. Its protein is CASSHRDRVFEQYF.

V is TRBV12-3 or TRBV12-4 and J is TRBJ2-5; possible D gene TRBD2, 7 bases. This CDR3 contains 13 residues. Between the trimmed V and J ends, which lost 5 bases and 5 bases, there was a span of 12 bases. The CDR3 loop reads CASSGRGGETQYF. In DNA, the CDR3 is TGTGCCAGCAGTGGAAGGGGGGGGGAGACCCAGTACTTC.

The rearrangement links TRBV30 to TRBJ2-5; D possibly matches TRBD1 or TRBD2 (5 bases each). The CDR3 is 12 amino acids. Germline CDR1 is GTSNPN and CDR2 is SVGIG (reference sequence). Trimming left V 8 bases short and J 5 bases short, with 15 bases between. The CDR3 DNA is TGTGCCGGGACCACAGTATGGGAGACCCAGTACTTC. It is translated as CAGTTVWETQYF.

CDR3 sequence (DNA): TGTGCCAGCAGCGCTGGACAGGTGGGGCAGCCCCAGCATTTT. This codes for CASSAGQVGQPQHF. The chain carries TRBV2 and TRBJ1-5, with TRBD1 matching over 7 bases. The V segment lost 6 bases and the J segment 7 bases; nucleotides outside the gene matches: 9. The CDR3 spans 14 residues. CDR1 and CDR2 (germline): SNHLY, FYNNEI.